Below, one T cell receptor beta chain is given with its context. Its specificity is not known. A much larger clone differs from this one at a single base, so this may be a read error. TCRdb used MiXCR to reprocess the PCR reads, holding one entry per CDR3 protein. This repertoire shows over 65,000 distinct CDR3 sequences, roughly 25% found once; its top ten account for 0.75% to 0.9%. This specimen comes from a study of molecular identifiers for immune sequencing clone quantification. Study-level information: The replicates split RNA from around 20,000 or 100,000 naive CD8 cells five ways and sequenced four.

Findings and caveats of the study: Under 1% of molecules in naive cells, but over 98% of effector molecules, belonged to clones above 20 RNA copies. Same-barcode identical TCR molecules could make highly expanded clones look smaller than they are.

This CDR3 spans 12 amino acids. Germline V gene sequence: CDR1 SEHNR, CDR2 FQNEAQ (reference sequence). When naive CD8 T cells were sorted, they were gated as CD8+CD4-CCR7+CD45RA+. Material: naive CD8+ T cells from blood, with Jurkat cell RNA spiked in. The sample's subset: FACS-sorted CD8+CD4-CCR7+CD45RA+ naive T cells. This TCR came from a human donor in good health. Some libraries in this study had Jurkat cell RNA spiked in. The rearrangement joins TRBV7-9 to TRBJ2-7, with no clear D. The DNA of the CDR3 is TGTGCCAGCAGCTTTACTGCCTACCAGCAGTACTTC. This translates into CASSFTAYQQYF.